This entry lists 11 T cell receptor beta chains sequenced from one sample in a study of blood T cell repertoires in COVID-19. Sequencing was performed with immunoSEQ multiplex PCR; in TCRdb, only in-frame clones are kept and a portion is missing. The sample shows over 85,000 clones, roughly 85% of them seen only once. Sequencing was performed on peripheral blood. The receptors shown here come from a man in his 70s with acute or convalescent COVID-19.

CDR3 sequence (DNA): TGCGCCAGCAGCCAAACCTCGCGGGGGGGCACTGAAGCTTTCTTT. As protein: CASSQTSRGGTEAFF. V and J are TRBV4-1 and TRBJ1-1, with D maybe TRBD1 (5 bases). Germline values: CDR1 MGHRA, CDR2 YSYEKL. This CDR3 region has 15 residues. Between the trimmed V and J ends, which lost 2 bases and 4 bases, there was a span of 14 bases.

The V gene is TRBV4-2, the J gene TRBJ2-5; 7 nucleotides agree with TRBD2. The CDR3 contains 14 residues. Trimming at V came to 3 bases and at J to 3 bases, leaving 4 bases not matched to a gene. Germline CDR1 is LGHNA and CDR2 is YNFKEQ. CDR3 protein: CASSQKRGKETQYF. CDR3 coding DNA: TGTGCCAGCAGCCAGAAGCGGGGCAAAGAGACCCAGTACTTC.

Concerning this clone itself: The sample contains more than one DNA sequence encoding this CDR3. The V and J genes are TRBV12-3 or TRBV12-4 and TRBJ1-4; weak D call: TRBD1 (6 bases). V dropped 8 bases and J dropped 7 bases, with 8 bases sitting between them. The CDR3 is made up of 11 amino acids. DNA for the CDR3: TGTGCCAGCCTAGGGGGTGAAAAACTGTTTTTT. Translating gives CASLGGEKLFF.

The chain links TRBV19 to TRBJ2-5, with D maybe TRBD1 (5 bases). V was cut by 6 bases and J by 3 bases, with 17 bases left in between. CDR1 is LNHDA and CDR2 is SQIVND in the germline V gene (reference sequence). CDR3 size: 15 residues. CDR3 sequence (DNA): TGTGCCAGTAGCACCCAGGGATCCCCGAAAGAGACCCAGTACTTC. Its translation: CASSTQGSPKETQYF.

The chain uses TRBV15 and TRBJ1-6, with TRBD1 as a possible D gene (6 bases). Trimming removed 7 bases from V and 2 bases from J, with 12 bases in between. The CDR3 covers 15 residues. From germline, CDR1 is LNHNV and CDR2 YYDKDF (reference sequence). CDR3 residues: CATNEQGPYNSPLHF. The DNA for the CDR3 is TGTGCCACCAACGAACAGGGTCCCTATAATTCACCCCTCCACTTT.

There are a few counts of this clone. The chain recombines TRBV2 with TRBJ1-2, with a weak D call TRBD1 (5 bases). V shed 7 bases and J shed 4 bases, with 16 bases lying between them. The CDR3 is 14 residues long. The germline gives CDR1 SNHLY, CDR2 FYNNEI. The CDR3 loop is CASTGPPGGYGYTF. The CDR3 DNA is TGTGCCAGCACGGGGCCTCCCGGGGGCTATGGCTACACCTTC. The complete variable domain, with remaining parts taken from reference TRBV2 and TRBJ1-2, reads EPEVTQTPSHQVTQMGQEVILRCVPISNHLYFYWYRQILGQKVEFLVSFYNNEISEKSEIFDDQFSVERPDGSNFTLKIRSTKLEDSAMYFCASTGPPGGYGYTFGSGTRLTVV.

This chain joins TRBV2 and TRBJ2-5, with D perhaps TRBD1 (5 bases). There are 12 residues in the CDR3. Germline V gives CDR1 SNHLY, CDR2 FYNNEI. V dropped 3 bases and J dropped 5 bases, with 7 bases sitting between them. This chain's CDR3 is CASSERQETQYF. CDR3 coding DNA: TGTGCCAGCAGTGAGCGACAGGAGACCCAGTACTTC. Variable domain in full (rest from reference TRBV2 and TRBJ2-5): EPEVTQTPSHQVTQMGQEVILRCVPISNHLYFYWYRQILGQKVEFLVSFYNNEISEKSEIFDDQFSVERPDGSNFTLKIRSTKLEDSAMYFCASSERQETQYFGPGTRLLVL.

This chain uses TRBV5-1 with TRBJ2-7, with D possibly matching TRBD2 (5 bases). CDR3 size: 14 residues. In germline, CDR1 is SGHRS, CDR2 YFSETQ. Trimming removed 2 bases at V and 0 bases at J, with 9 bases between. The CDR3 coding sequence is TGCGCCAGCAGCTTTGGAGGAAGCTCCTACGAGCAGTACTTC. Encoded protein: CASSFGGSSYEQYF.

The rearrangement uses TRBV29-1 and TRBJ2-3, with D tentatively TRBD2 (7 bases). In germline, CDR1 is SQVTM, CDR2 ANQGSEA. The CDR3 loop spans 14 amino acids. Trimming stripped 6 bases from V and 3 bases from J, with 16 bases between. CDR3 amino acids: CSVSIGGQTDTQYF. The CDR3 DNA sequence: TGCAGCGTCTCTATCGGGGGGCAGACAGATACGCAGTATTTT.

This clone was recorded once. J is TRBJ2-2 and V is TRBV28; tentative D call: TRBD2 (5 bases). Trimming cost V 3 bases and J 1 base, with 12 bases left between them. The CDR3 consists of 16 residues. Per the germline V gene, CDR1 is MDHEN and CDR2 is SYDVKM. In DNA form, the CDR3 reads TGTGCCAGCAGTTTCTTCCGGGATTTGAACACCGGGGAGCTGTTTTTT. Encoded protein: CASSFFRDLNTGELFF.

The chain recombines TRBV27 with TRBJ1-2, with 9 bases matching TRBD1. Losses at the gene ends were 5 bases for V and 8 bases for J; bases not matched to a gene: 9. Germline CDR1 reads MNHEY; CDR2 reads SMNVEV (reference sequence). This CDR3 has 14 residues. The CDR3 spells CASSEIGQGPGYTF. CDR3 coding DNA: TGTGCCAGCAGTGAAATAGGACAGGGGCCCGGCTACACCTTC.